Shown below are 25 T cell receptor beta chains from a single sample sequenced in a study of monozygotic twins with inflammatory bowel disease. Each CDR3 protein gets one entry in TCRdb, which reprocessed the 5' RACE reads and gives no DNA. The sample has 350,000 to 500,000 distinct CDR3 sequences; the top ten hold more than 2%. The sample was blood. The receptors originated from a human donor with ulcerative colitis or Crohn's disease, or a healthy co-twin of an affected twin (not recorded which).

The chain uses TRBV7-9 and TRBJ2-2. The CDR3 totals 14 residues. The germline V gene encodes CDR1 SEHNR and CDR2 FQNEAQ (reference sequence). This CDR3 reads CASSLGQYTGELFF.

The V gene is TRBV20-1, the J gene TRBJ2-5; TCRdb designates TRBD2, a call that cannot be tested without DNA. The germline V gene encodes CDR1 DFQATT and CDR2 SNEGSKA (reference sequence). The CDR3 spans 15 residues. CDR3 sequence reads: CSARDAGLAGETQYF.

This sequence joins TRBV3-1 and TRBJ1-1; TCRdb picks TRBD1, but there is no DNA to check that call. The V gene's germline CDR1 is LGHDT and CDR2 YNNKEL (reference sequence). The CDR3 totals 14 residues. CDR3 sequence reads: CASSRRGENTEAFF.

The V and J genes are TRBV9 and TRBJ1-6. The CDR3 totals 13 residues. Per the germline V gene, CDR1 is SGDLS and CDR2 is YYNGEE. CDR3: CASSGGPNSPLHF.

This chain connects TRBV29-1 to TRBJ1-3. This CDR3 is 14 amino acids long. Germline V gives CDR1 SQVTM, CDR2 ANQGSEA. The chain's CDR3 is CSVNGRLAGNTIYF. Full variable domain (outside the CDR3, taken from reference TRBV29-1 and TRBJ1-3): SAVISQKPSRDICQRGTSLTIQCQVDSQVTMMFWYRQQPGQSLTLIATANQGSEATYESGFVIDKFPISRPNLTFSTLTVSNMSPEDSSIYLCSVNGRLAGNTIYFGEGSWLTVV.

The rearrangement links TRBV12-3 or TRBV12-4 to TRBJ2-1; TCRdb picks TRBD2, but there is no DNA to check that call. CDR3 length: 15 residues. CDR3 residues: CASSPGTSFHNEKFF.

The rearrangement uses TRBV20-1 and TRBJ2-5; the TRBD2 assignment by TCRdb is unverifiable without DNA. CDR3 size: 15 residues. Germline CDR1 is DFQATT and CDR2 is SNEGSKA (reference sequence). CDR3 amino acids: CSASGSGRSGETQYF.

The chain is built from TRBV11-2 and TRBJ2-1. Germline V gene sequence: CDR1 SGHAT, CDR2 FQNNGV. This CDR3 spans 15 amino acids. CDR3 protein: CASSLGAEPYNEQFF. Based on the CDR3 plus reference TRBV11-2 and TRBJ2-1, the full variable domain is EAGVAQSPRYKIIEKRQSVAFWCNPISGHATLYWYQQILGQGPKLLIQFQNNGVVDDSQLPKDRFSAERLKGVDSTLKIQPAKLEDSAVYLCASSLGAEPYNEQFFGPGTRLTVL.

The V call is TRBV25-1, the J call TRBJ1-3; TCRdb selects TRBD1, and the lack of DNA leaves this call unchecked. The CDR3 has 17 amino acids. The germline V gene encodes CDR1 MGHDK and CDR2 SYGVNS. CDR3 amino acids: CASSEPGQGTSGNTIYF.

The V gene is TRBV5-1, the J gene TRBJ2-5. The CDR3 spans 15 residues. The germline gives CDR1 SGHRS, CDR2 YFSETQ. The CDR3 loop reads CASSSIGRYQETQYF.

The chain has TRBV18 and TRBJ1-1; TCRdb's assignment of TRBD1 cannot be checked, as there is no DNA. The CDR3 runs to 14 residues. Germline V gives CDR1 KGHSH, CDR2 LQKENI. CDR3 sequence: CASSPGGPNTEAFF.

V usage is TRBV6-1 and J usage is TRBJ2-7; the TCRdb call, TRBD1, lacks DNA for checking. Germline V gene sequence: CDR1 MNHNS, CDR2 SASEGT. This CDR3 is built from 14 residues. The CDR3 sequence is CASRRDGRTYEQYF.

This chain connects TRBV19 to TRBJ2-1; TCRdb gives TRBD1 as the D gene, but with no DNA this cannot be confirmed. The CDR3 covers 11 residues. CDR1 LNHDA and CDR2 SQIVND come from the germline V gene (reference sequence). CDR3: CASKTRDEQFF. The full variable domain, rest sourced from reference TRBV19 and TRBJ2-1, is DGGITQSPKYLFRKEGQNVTLSCEQNLNHDAMYWYRQDPGQGLRLIYYSQIVNDFQKGDIAEGYSVSREKKESFPLTVTSAQKNPTAFYLCASKTRDEQFFGPGTRLTVL.

V and J are TRBV28 and TRBJ2-1. CDR3 length equals 12 residues. Germline V gene data show CDR1 as MDHEN and CDR2 as SYDVKM. CDR3 amino acids: CASSLWADEQFF.

The gene calls are TRBV24-1 and TRBJ2-7. The CDR3 contains 11 residues. Germline V gene lookup returns CDR1 KGHDR and CDR2 SFDVKD. The CDR3 spells CATSDVYEQYF.

The chain has TRBV4-1 and TRBJ2-1; with no DNA, the TCRdb D assignment of TRBD2 cannot be verified. CDR1 and CDR2 (germline): MGHRA, YSYEKL. This CDR3 has 16 amino acids. CDR3 region: CASSLTGTSGYNEQFF.

The V and J genes are TRBV20-1 and TRBJ1-5; TCRdb's assignment of TRBD1 cannot be checked, as there is no DNA. The CDR3 has 17 residues. The germline CDR1 and CDR2 sequences are DFQATT and SNEGSKA (reference sequence). The CDR3: CSARETGFWGSNQPQHF.

The rearrangement uses TRBV12-3 or TRBV12-4 and TRBJ1-1. The CDR3 covers 13 residues. The CDR3 loop is CASWREVNTEAFF.

The J gene is TRBJ2-7, the V gene TRBV20-1. The germline V gene has CDR1 DFQATT and CDR2 SNEGSKA (reference sequence). The CDR3 covers 11 residues. The CDR3 region is CSARSNYEQYF.

The J gene is TRBJ1-5, the V gene TRBV6-1; the TRBD1 assignment by TCRdb is unverifiable without DNA. Germline V CDR1 and CDR2: MNHNS, SASEGT. This CDR3 region has 15 residues. CDR3: CASTRGVNSNQPQHF.

J is TRBJ2-7 and V is TRBV7-2; the TCRdb D gene call, TRBD1, has no DNA to confirm it. The CDR3 contains 15 residues. Germline CDR1 and CDR2: SGHTA and FQGNSA. CDR3: CASSLGSGGLYEQYF.

The chain employs TRBV5-1 and TRBJ2-1; lacking DNA, the TRBD1 call made by TCRdb goes unchecked. This CDR3 has 19 residues. Germline loops: CDR1 SGHRS, CDR2 YFSETQ. The CDR3 loop is CASSLGGQGAFSSYNEQFF.

V and J are TRBV12-3 or TRBV12-4 and TRBJ2-7; the TCRdb D gene call, TRBD2, has no DNA to confirm it. CDR3 length: 16 residues. The CDR3 reads CASSLRSSGIGNEQYF.

V is TRBV9 and J is TRBJ2-1; with no DNA, the TCRdb D assignment of TRBD2 cannot be verified. This CDR3 has 15 amino acids. Germline V CDR1 and CDR2: SGDLS, YYNGEE. The CDR3 spells CASSATSGSDNEQFF.

The genes are TRBV4-1 and TRBJ1-2. The CDR3 contains 14 residues. Germline V gene lookup returns CDR1 MGHRA and CDR2 YSYEKL. CDR3 protein: CASSQASRTYGYTF.